The entry below describes one T cell receptor beta chain. Other DNA sequences in this sample translate to the same CDR3. This sample stems from a study of T cell repertoires in ileal Crohn's disease. Noted time point: proximal margin of the surgical specimen (macroscopically non-inflamed). The data were produced by immunoSEQ multiplex PCR, yet TCRdb's version contains in-frame clones alone and is incomplete. The profile shows thousands of clones, 55% to 75% of them singletons. Trimming left V 4 bases short and J 9 bases short, with 11 bases between. This CDR3 has 12 residues. Germline lookup yields CDR1 SGHRS and CDR2 YFSETQ.

Sequenced: ileal tissue. The rearrangement joins TRBV5-1 to TRBJ2-1; tentatively, D is TRBD2 (6 bases). The origin of this receptor is an adult with Crohn's disease. Here the CDR3 DNA reads TGCGCCAGCAGCCTGGGAGCGGGTGAGCAGTTCTTC. This translates into CASSLGAGEQFF.